These T cell receptor beta chains were read from a single sample in a study of T-cell memory formation after mild COVID-19. TCRdb ran MiXCR on the 5' RACE reads and lists one entry per CDR3 protein. In the table there are some 300,000 distinct CDR3 sequences, around 20% of which are singletons. Sequenced input: PBMCs or a T cell subset sorted from them (not recorded which). The receptors stem from a man aged 18 to 29 who had mild COVID-19 (a few samples of this study predate the infection). Cell type and time point are not known. CDR3s include the opening cysteine and the closing phenylalanine or tryptophan. A D gene is named only where the DNA matches it firmly. The size entry is marked missing in some rows and otherwise reads once, few, many or a size class.

TRBV20-1,NA,TRBJ1-2,few,CSAPFGGNYGYTF,TGCAGTGCACCTTTCGGGGGGAACTATGGCTACACCTTC
TRBV7-7,TRBD1,TRBJ2-5,few,CASSLGQKQETQYF,TGTGCTAGCAGCTTGGGACAGAAACAAGAGACCCAGTACTTC
TRBV9,NA,TRBJ2-3,few,CASSWGVGAPDTQYF,TGTGCCAGCAGCTGGGGGGTCGGGGCCCCAGATACGCAGTATTTT
TRBV3-1,NA,TRBJ2-2,NA,CASSRGLTTGELFF,TGTGCCAGCAGCCGGGGACTGACCACCGGGGAGCTGTTTTTT
TRBV4-3,NA,TRBJ1-4,NA,CASSRLRGAEKLFF,TGCGCCAGCAGCCGGCTGAGGGGAGCTGAAAAACTGTTTTTT
TRBV9,NA,TRBJ2-5,once,CASSVSVRAWETQYF,TGTGCCAGCAGCGTATCGGTCAGGGCTTGGGAGACCCAGTACTTC
TRBV6-5,TRBD2,TRBJ2-2,NA,CASSGGEGRDGELFF,TGTGCCAGCAGTGGCGGGGAGGGACGCGACGGGGAGCTGTTTTTT
TRBV7-8,NA,TRBJ1-6,NA,CASSLNRLNNSPLHF,TGTGCCAGCAGCTTAAACCGGCTCAATAATTCACCCCTCCACTTT
TRBV10-3,NA,TRBJ1-1,few,CAISELTMNTEAFF,TGTGCCATCAGTGAGCTTACTATGAACACTGAAGCTTTCTTT
TRBV5-6,NA,TRBJ2-3,NA,CASSQDSGAGTTDTQYF,TGTGCCAGCAGCCAAGATAGTGGGGCGGGGACCACAGATACGCAGTATTTT
TRBV4-3,NA,TRBJ1-1,NA,CASSQDGGEGEAFF,TGCGCCAGCAGCCAAGACGGCGGAGAAGGGGAAGCTTTCTTT
TRBV6-5,NA,TRBJ1-1,NA,CASSYSRQGMNTEAFF,TGTGCCAGCAGTTACTCGAGGCAGGGGATGAACACTGAAGCTTTCTTT
TRBV29-1,NA,TRBJ1-5,few,CSVARASNQPQHF,TGCAGCGTTGCTCGGGCCAGCAATCAGCCCCAGCATTTT
TRBV6-2/TRBV6-3,NA,TRBJ1-6,NA,CASSYGSSPLHF,TGTGCCAGCAGTTACGGAAGTTCACCCCTCCACTTT
TRBV5-5,NA,TRBJ2-7,few,CASSPEGTSYEQYF,TGTGCCAGCAGCCCAGAAGGCACCTCCTACGAGCAGTACTTC
TRBV19,NA,TRBJ2-2,NA,CASSQLGGELFF,TGTGCCAGTAGCCAACTCGGCGGGGAGCTGTTTTTT
TRBV7-2,TRBD1,TRBJ2-1,NA,CASSYAGGPTLGDEQFF,TGTGCCAGCAGCTACGCAGGGGGTCCTACGCTGGGGGATGAGCAGTTCTTC
TRBV6-5,NA,TRBJ2-1,NA,CASSLSGGQHNEQFF,TGTGCCAGCAGCCTTAGTGGCGGCCAACACAATGAGCAGTTCTTC
TRBV20-1,NA,TRBJ2-7,few,CSASGGPLYEQYF,TGCAGTGCTAGTGGAGGGCCCTTGTACGAGCAGTACTTC
TRBV7-9,TRBD2,TRBJ2-5,NA,CASSLGLAGGDYQETQYF,TGTGCCAGCAGCCTCGGACTAGCGGGGGGAGATTACCAAGAGACCCAGTACTTC